This T cell receptor (beta chain) was recovered during a study of T-cell reconstitution after alpha-beta-depleted transplantation in children (dated by TCRdb to 2016 to 2017). For context, the study as a whole: Using TCR repertoire profiling, the study quantitatively followed how T-cell immune reconstitution unfolded in children after TCRalphabeta/CD19-depleted allogeneic hematopoietic cell transplantation. Results and caveats for the whole study, not just this receptor: Over subsequent months, a decline in hyperexpanded clone frequencies was noted, and after one year, T-cell counts and TCRbeta diversity were mostly ascribed to newly produced T cells. The apparently early alphabetaT-cell count recovery about two months after transplant was reportedly dependent on only several hundred rapidly expanded clones derived from non-depleted graft cells. The high TCRbeta diversity at day 60 in some patients was ascribed to recipient T cells and intrathymic progenitors that had survived conditioning.

From the germline V gene, CDR1 is MDHEN and CDR2 is SYDVKM. The CDR3 sequence holds 16 residues, the cysteine and phenylalanine included. The CDR3 DNA has 48 bases and is translated from base 1. V loses 2 bases at its end and J loses 10 bases; junction bases beyond the gene matches: 13. Receptor amplification or capture employed PCR. The run used an Illumina HiSeq 2500. TCR library preparation used molecular barcoding, with unique molecular identifiers applied to normalize quantification of the TCRbeta repertoire. TCRdb handled the public reads itself, with Q25 trimming in fastp and clone calling in MiXCR, and kept productive beta chains. Rows are unified per CDR3 protein, each entry keeping the most common DNA and genes. In this sample the table shows some 600,000 distinct CDR3 sequences, 13% of which occur a single time. The top ten clones comprise around 2.2% of the sample. The treatment or condition label of this sample denotes: allogeneic hematopoietic cell transplantation with graft depleted of TCRalphabeta T cells and CD19 B cells. TCRalphabeta/CD19-depleted allogeneic hematopoietic cell grafts were given to the transplant recipients, all of whom were children.

To note about this clonotype: Its antigen has not been determined. The sample holds no much larger clone one base away, and base qualities are not on file.

Recombination linked TRBV28 to TRBJ2-1, and TRBD2 matches 8 of the central bases. This TCR derives from a male patient between 5 and 17 years old who had a stem cell transplant for acute myeloid leukemia, so the T cells may come from the graft donor. The sample here was PBMCs, mostly from graft donor cells, taken 360 days after TCRalphabeta/CD19-depleted stem cell transplant. The DNA reads TGTGCCAGCAGTTTAAGACCGGGACTAGGGGCTGGGGAGCAGTTCTTC. Translation gives CASSLRPGLGAGEQFF.